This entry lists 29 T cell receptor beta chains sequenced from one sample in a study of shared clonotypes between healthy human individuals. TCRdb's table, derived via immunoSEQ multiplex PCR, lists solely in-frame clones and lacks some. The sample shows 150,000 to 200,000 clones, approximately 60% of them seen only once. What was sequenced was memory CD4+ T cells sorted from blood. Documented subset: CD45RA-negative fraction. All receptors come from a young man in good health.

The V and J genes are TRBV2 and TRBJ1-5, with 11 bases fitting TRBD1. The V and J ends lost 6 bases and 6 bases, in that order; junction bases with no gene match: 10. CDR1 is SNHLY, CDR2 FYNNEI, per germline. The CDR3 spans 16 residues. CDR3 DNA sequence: TGTGCCAGCAGCGGGACAGGGGGAGGTGGTATTCAGCCCCAGCATTTT. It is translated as CASSGTGGGGIQPQHF.

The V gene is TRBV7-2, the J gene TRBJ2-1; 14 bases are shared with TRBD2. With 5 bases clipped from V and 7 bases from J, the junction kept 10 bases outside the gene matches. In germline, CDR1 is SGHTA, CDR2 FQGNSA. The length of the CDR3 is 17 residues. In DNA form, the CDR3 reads TGTGCCAGCAGCCGTGGACTAGCGGGGGGTTCTCGGAATGAGCAGTTCTTC. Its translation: CASSRGLAGGSRNEQFF.

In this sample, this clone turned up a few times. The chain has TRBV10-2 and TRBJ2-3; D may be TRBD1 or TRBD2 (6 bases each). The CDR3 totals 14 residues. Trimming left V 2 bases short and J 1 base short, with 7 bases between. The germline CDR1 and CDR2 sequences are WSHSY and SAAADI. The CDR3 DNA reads TGCGCCAGCAGTGAGCGGGGGCGCACAGATACGCAGTATTTT. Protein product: CASSERGRTDTQYF.

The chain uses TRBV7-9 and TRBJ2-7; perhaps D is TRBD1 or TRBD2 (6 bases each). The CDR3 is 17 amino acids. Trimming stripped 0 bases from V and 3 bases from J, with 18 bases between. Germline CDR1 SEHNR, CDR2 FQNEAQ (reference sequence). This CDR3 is CASSLARGRTAIYEQYF. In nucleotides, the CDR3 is TGTGCCAGCAGCTTAGCCCGGGGGAGGACAGCAATCTACGAGCAGTACTTC.

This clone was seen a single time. CDR3 protein: CASSLGDRVSYEQYF. The CDR3 DNA is TGTGCCAGCAGCTTAGGGGACAGGGTAAGCTACGAGCAGTACTTC. The V gene is TRBV7-3, the J gene TRBJ2-7; 9 nucleotides line up with TRBD1. CDR1 and CDR2 (germline): SGHTA, FQGTGA. J lost 3 bases, V lost 2 bases, and 5 bases had no gene match. The CDR3 runs 15 residues.

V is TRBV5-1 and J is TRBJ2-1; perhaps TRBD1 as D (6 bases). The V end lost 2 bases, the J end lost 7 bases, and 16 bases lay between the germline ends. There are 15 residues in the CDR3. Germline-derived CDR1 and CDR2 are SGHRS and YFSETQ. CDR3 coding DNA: TGCGCCAGCAGCTTCACCGGGACATCTTTTAATGAGCAGTTCTTC. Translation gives CASSFTGTSFNEQFF.

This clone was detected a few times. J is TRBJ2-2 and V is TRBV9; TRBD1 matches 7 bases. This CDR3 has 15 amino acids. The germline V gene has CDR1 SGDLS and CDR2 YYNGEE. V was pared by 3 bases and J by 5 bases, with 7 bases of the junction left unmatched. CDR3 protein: CASSANRGGTGELFF. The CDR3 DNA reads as TGTGCCAGCAGCGCGAACAGGGGCGGGACCGGGGAGCTGTTTTTT.

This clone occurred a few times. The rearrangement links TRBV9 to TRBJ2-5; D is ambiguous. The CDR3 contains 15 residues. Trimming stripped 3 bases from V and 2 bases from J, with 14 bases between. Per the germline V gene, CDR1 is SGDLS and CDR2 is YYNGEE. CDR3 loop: CASSASPNPQETQYF. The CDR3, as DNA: TGTGCCAGCAGCGCCTCCCCTAACCCTCAAGAGACCCAGTACTTC.

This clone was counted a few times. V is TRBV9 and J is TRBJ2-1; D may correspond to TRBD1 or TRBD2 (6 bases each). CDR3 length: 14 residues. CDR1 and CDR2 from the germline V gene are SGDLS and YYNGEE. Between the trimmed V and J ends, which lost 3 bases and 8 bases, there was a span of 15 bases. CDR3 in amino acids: CASSDRGGMYEQFF. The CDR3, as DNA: TGTGCCAGCAGCGATCGAGGGGGGATGTATGAGCAGTTCTTC.

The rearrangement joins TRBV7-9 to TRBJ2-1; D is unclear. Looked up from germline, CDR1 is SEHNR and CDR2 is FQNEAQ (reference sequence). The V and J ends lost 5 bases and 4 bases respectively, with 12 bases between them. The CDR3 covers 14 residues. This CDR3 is CASSPSALYNEQFF. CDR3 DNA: TGTGCCAGCAGCCCAAGTGCTCTATACAATGAGCAGTTCTTC.

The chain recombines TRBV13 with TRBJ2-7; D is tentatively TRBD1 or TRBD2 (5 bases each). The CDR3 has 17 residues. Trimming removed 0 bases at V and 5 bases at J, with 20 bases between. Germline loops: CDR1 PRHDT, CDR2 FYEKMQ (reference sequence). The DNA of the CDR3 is TGTGCCAGCAGCTTAGGAAGAAGAGGCTCGCAGGGAGACGAGCAGTACTTC. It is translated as CASSLGRRGSQGDEQYF.

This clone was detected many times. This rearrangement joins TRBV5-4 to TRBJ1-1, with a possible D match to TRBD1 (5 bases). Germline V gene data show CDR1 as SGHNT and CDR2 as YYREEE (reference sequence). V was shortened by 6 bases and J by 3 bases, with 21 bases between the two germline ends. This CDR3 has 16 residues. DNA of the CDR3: TGTGCCAGCAACCCCGGCGGGGCGGCGGCGTACACTGAAGCTTTCTTT. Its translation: CASNPGGAAAYTEAFF.

CDR3 sequence: CASTVMNTEAFF. The CDR3 DNA sequence: TGTGCCAGCACAGTTATGAACACTGAAGCTTTCTTT. The gene calls are TRBV7-9 and TRBJ1-1; no clear D. Germline-derived CDR1 and CDR2 are SEHNR and FQNEAQ (reference sequence). This CDR3 comprises 12 residues. Deletions cut 7 bases from V and 0 bases from J, with 6 bases between.

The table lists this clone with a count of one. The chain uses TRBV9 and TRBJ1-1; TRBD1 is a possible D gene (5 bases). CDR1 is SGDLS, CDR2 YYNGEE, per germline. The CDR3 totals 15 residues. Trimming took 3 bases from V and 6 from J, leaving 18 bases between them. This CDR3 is CASSAFSRGDSEAFF. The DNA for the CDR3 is TGTGCCAGCAGCGCATTTTCGAGGGGAGACTCTGAAGCTTTCTTT. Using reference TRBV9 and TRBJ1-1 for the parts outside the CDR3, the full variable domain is DSGVTQTPKHLITATGQRVTLRCSPRSGDLSVYWYQQSLDQGLQFLIQYYNGEERAKGNILERFSAQQFPDLHSELNLSSLELGDSALYFCASSAFSRGDSEAFFGQGTRLTVV.

The CDR3 loop reads CASSQDPSGYNEKLFF. The DNA for the CDR3 is TGTGCCAGCAGCCAAGACCCCTCCGGGTATAATGAAAAACTGTTTTTT. This chain links TRBV4-2 with TRBJ1-4; no firm D call. The germline V and J ends were trimmed by 0 bases and 4 bases, with 12 bases remaining between them. This CDR3 contains 16 residues. Looked up from germline, CDR1 is LGHNA and CDR2 is YNFKEQ.

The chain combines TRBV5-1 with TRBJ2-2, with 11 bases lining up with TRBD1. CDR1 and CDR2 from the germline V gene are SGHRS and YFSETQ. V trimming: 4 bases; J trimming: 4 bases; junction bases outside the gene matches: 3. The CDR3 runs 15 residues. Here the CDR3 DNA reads TGCGCCAGCAGCCACGGGACAGGGGGCACCGGGGAGCTGTTTTTT. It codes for CASSHGTGGTGELFF.

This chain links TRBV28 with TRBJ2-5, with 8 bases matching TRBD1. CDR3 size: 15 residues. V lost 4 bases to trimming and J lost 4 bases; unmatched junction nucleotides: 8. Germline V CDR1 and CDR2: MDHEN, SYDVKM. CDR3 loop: CASSSGGAAGETQYF. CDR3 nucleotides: TGTGCCAGCAGTTCAGGGGGCGCAGCCGGAGAGACCCAGTACTTC.

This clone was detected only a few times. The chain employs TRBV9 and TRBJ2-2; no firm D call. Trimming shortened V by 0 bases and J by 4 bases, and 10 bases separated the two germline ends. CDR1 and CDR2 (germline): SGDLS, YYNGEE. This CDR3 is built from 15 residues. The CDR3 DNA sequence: TGTGCCAGCAGCGTAGCCGGCACGGGCACCGGGGAGCTGTTTTTT. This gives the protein CASSVAGTGTGELFF.

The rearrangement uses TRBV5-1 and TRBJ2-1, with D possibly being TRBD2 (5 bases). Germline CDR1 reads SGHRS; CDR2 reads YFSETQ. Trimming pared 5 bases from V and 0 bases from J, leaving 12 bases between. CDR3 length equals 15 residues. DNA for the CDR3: TGCGCCAGCAGAGAGGGCAAGAGCTCCTACAATGAGCAGTTCTTC. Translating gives CASREGKSSYNEQFF.

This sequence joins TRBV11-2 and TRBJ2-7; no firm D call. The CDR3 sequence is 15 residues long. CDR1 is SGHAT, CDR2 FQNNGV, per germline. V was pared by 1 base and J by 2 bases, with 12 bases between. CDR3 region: CASSLGFKGTYEQYF. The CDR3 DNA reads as TGTGCCAGCAGCTTAGGATTCAAGGGAACCTACGAGCAGTACTTC.

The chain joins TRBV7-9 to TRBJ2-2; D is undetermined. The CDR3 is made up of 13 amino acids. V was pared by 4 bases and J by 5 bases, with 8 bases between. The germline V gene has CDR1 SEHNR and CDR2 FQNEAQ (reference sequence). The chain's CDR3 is CASSSWATGELFF. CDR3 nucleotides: TGTGCCAGCAGCTCATGGGCGACCGGGGAGCTGTTTTTT.

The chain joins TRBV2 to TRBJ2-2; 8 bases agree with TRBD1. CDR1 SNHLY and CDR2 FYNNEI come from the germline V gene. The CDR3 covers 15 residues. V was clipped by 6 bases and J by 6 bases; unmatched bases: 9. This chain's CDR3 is CASRKDRGVSGELFF. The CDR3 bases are TGTGCCAGCAGGAAAGACAGGGGTGTGTCCGGGGAGCTGTTTTTT.

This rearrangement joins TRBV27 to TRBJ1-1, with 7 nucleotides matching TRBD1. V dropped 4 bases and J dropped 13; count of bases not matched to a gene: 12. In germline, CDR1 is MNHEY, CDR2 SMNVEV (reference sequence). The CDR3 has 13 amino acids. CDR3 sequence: CASSSPGTASVFF. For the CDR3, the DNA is TGTGCCAGCAGTTCGCCCGGGACAGCTTCAGTTTTCTTT.

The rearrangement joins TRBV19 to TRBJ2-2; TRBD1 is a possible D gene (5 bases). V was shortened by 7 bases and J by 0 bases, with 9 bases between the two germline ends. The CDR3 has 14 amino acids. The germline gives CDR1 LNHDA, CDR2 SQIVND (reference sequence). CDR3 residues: CASNQGANTGELFF. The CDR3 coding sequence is TGTGCCAGTAACCAGGGCGCGAACACCGGGGAGCTGTTTTTT.

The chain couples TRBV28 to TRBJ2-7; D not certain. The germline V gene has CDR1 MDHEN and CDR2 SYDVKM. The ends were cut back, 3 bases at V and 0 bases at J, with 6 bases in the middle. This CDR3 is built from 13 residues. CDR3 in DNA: TGTGCCAGCAGTTTCGGGCTCTCCTACGAGCAGTACTTC. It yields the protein CASSFGLSYEQYF.

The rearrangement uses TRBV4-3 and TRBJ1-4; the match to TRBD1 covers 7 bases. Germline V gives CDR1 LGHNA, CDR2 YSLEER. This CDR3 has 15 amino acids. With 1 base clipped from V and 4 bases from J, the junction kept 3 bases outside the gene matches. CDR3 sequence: CASSQARGYNEKLFF. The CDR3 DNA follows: TGCGCCAGCAGCCAAGCCAGGGGGTATAATGAAAAACTGTTTTTT.

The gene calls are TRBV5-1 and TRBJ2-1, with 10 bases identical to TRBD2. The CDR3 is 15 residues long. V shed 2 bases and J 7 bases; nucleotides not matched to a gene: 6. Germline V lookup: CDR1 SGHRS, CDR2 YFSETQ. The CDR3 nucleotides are TGCGCCAGCAGCTTCCTAGCGGGAGAGGGGAATGAGCAGTTCTTC. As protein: CASSFLAGEGNEQFF.

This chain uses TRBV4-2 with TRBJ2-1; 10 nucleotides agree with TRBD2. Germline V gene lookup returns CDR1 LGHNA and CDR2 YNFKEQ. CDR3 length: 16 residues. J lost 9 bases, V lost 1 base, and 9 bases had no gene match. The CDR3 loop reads CASSQVPSGSIGEQFF. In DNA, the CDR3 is TGTGCCAGCAGCCAAGTTCCTAGCGGGAGTATAGGTGAGCAGTTCTTC.

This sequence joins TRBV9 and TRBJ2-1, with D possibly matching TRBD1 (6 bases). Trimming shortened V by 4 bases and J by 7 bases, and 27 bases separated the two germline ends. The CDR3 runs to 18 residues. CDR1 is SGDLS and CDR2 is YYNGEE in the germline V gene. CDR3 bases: TGTGCCAGCAGCCTGGGGGTTGGAACAGGGATCTTAACAAATGAGCAGTTCTTC. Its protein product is CASSLGVGTGILTNEQFF. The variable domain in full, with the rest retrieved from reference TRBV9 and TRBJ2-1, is DSGVTQTPKHLITATGQRVTLRCSPRSGDLSVYWYQQSLDQGLQFLIQYYNGEERAKGNILERFSAQQFPDLHSELNLSSLELGDSALYFCASSLGVGTGILTNEQFFGPGTRLTVL.